This TCR beta chain was observed in a study of blood T cell repertoires in COVID-19. About the research overall: The United States, Italy and Spain were the sources of the acute and convalescent COVID-19 samples. PBMCs, B-cell-depleted T cells, or T cells provided the cDNA or gDNA that made up the material.

Source study methods: The authors estimated nucleated cell counts from reference gene primer amplification. Using immunoSEQ multiplex PCR, the repertoire was profiled, and TCRdb retains in-frame clones only, with some absent. V and J calls and clone size are as listed in that table; D and trimming were resolved from the DNA. The sample has about 170,000 clones; around 92% are singletons. The CDR3 loop spans 15 amino acids. V lost 0 bases to trimming and J lost 6 bases, with 12 bases between them. Germline lookup yields CDR1 SGDLS and CDR2 YYNGEE. Patients at the Seattle site were enrolled during active infection and followed longitudinally.

Input material: peripheral blood. The clonotype originates from a man aged 25-45 years with COVID-19, enrolled during active disease. This chain connects TRBV9 to TRBJ2-2; tentatively, D is TRBD2 (5 bases). The CDR3 DNA sequence: TGTGCCAGCAGCGTAGAAGGGATGGGAGCCGGGGAGCTGTTTTTT. Amino acids: CASSVEGMGAGELFF.